This is a list of T cell receptor beta chains from one sample in a study of T cells after yellow fever vaccination. One entry per CDR3 protein, called by TCRdb with MiXCR from the 5' RACE reads. Of about 340,000 distinct CDR3 sequences in the sample, 8.5% to 9% were seen once. Specimen: PBMCs, collected on the day of the first yellow fever vaccination. The receptors originated from a man between 18 and 35 years old who received the YFV17D yellow fever vaccine. The CDR3 runs from the conserved cysteine through the conserved F or W. A D gene is named only where the DNA matches it firmly. Clone size is shown for a subset of rows, as once, few, many or a class of expanded clone.

d_call | clone_size | j_call | v_call | cdr3_aa | cdr3_nt
- | - | TRBJ2-2 | TRBV7-6 | CASSLGGWRGTGELFF | TGTGCCAGCAGCTTAGGGGGTTGGCGAGGCACCGGGGAGCTGTTTTTT
TRBD1 | - | TRBJ2-6 | TRBV20-1 | CSARTGDSGANVLTF | TGCAGTGCTAGGACAGGGGACTCTGGGGCCAACGTCCTGACTTTC
- | few | TRBJ2-3 | TRBV5-1 | CASSGTTDTQYF | TGCGCCAGCAGCGGGACCACAGATACGCAGTATTTT
TRBD1 | - | TRBJ1-2 | TRBV20-1 | CSARDPGQGAGYTF | TGCAGTGCTAGAGACCCCGGACAGGGGGCCGGCTACACCTTC
- | many | TRBJ2-6 | TRBV7-8 | CASSLAQVRSGANVLTF | TGTGCCAGCAGCTTAGCCCAGGTCAGGTCGGGGGCCAACGTCCTGACTTTC
TRBD1 | - | TRBJ2-3 | TRBV11-3 | CASSWDSGTDTQYF | TGTGCCAGCAGTTGGGACAGTGGCACAGATACGCAGTATTTT
- | many | TRBJ2-3 | TRBV4-2 | CASSQAAGAGDTQYF | TGTGCCAGCAGCCAAGCTGCGGGGGCCGGAGATACGCAGTATTTT
- | - | TRBJ2-5 | TRBV6-4 | CASSPGLVRTQYF | TGTGCCAGCAGTCCAGGTCTAGTTCGGACCCAGTACTTC
TRBD1 | few | TRBJ1-1 | TRBV20-1 | CSARAPDREAEAFF | TGCAGTGCTAGAGCCCCGGACAGGGAAGCTGAAGCTTTCTTT
- | - | TRBJ2-6 | TRBV2 | CASRTGSGANVLTF | TGTGCCAGCAGGACAGGTTCCGGGGCCAACGTCCTGACTTTC
- | - | TRBJ2-1 | TRBV11-2 | CASSWTLTNEQFF | TGTGCCAGCAGCTGGACCCTGACCAATGAGCAGTTCTTC
- | few | TRBJ2-5 | TRBV4-3 | CASSPGFGETQYF | TGCGCCAGCAGCCCGGGATTCGGGGAGACCCAGTACTTC
- | many | TRBJ2-7 | TRBV28 | CASSGVRRAHEQYF | TGTGCCAGCAGCGGAGTGAGGAGGGCCCACGAGCAGTACTTC
- | - | TRBJ2-1 | TRBV7-3 | CASSLLPASADEQFF | TGTGCCAGCAGCCTCCTCCCGGCGTCAGCGGATGAGCAGTTCTTC
- | - | TRBJ1-5 | TRBV20-1 | CSARAGWNNQPQHF | TGCAGTGCTAGAGCAGGGTGGAACAATCAGCCCCAGCATTTT
- | few | TRBJ2-2 | TRBV18 | CASSPQNSFNTGELFF | TGTGCCAGCTCACCACAAAACAGCTTTAACACCGGGGAGCTGTTTTTT
TRBD2 | many | TRBJ2-2 | TRBV7-3 | CASSLSGVSTGELFF | TGTGCCAGCAGCCTCAGCGGGGTTAGCACCGGGGAGCTGTTTTTT
- | many | TRBJ2-7 | TRBV19 | CASSTRAPNYEQYF | TGTGCCAGTAGTACCCGAGCCCCCAACTACGAGCAGTACTTC
- | - | TRBJ1-1 | TRBV6-2/TRBV6-3 | CASTQFGRRTEAFF | TGTGCCAGCACGCAGTTCGGAAGGCGCACTGAAGCTTTCTTT
- | - | TRBJ2-3 | TRBV5-1 | CASSRRGGDTQYF | TGCGCCAGCAGCCGCAGAGGAGGAGATACGCAGTATTTT
- | - | TRBJ2-1 | TRBV11-2 | CASSLVGAWEAGNNEQFF | TGTGCCAGCAGCTTAGTAGGGGCCTGGGAAGCCGGAAACAATGAGCAGTTCTTC
- | once | TRBJ1-2 | TRBV21-1 | CASSQDKASNYGYTF | TGTGCCAGCAGCCAAGACAAGGCCTCTAACTATGGCTACACCTTC
- | few | TRBJ2-1 | TRBV14 | CASSHRPSTGYNEQFF | TGTGCCAGCAGCCATCGGCCCTCCACAGGATACAATGAGCAGTTCTTC
- | many | TRBJ1-6 | TRBV5-1 | CASRTQGGSYNSPLHF | TGCGCCAGCAGGACACAGGGCGGCTCCTATAATTCACCCCTCCACTTT
- | few | TRBJ2-1 | TRBV7-9 | CASIDGGLLYNEQFF | TGTGCCAGCATCGACGGGGGGCTCCTCTACAATGAGCAGTTCTTC
TRBD2 | - | TRBJ2-3 | TRBV7-9 | CASSSSGATDTQYF | TGTGCCAGCAGCTCTAGCGGGGCCACAGATACGCAGTATTTT
- | many | TRBJ2-5 | TRBV19 | CASSTPIPGRHQETQYF | TGTGCCAGTAGTACTCCTATTCCGGGACGGCACCAAGAGACCCAGTACTTC
TRBD2 | few | TRBJ2-3 | TRBV5-1 | CASSLITGGDTDTQYF | TGCGCCAGCAGCTTGATCACGGGGGGGGACACAGATACGCAGTATTTT
- | - | TRBJ2-7 | TRBV18 | CASSPPQGIQEQYF | TGTGCCAGCTCACCACCCCAGGGGATTCAAGAGCAGTACTTC
TRBD2 | few | TRBJ2-5 | TRBV4-3 | CASSRKLAGEQETQYF | TGCGCCAGCAGCCGAAAACTAGCGGGGGAACAAGAGACCCAGTACTTC
- | many | TRBJ2-7 | TRBV11-2 | CASSLDQIAEQYF | TGTGCCAGCAGCTTAGATCAAATAGCCGAGCAGTACTTC
TRBD2 | few | TRBJ2-5 | TRBV5-4 | CASSPSGGALRETQYF | TGTGCCAGCAGCCCAAGCGGGGGAGCACTCAGGGAGACCCAGTACTTC
- | many | TRBJ2-2 | TRBV4-1 | CASSRIRTETGELFF | TGCGCCAGCAGCCGGATTCGGACAGAAACCGGGGAGCTGTTTTTT
- | few | TRBJ2-1 | TRBV4-3 | CASSQGATPNSYNEQFF | TGCGCCAGCAGCCAAGGAGCAACGCCGAACTCCTACAATGAGCAGTTCTTC
- | - | TRBJ2-7 | TRBV10-3 | CAISESRQATYEQYF | TGTGCCATCAGTGAGTCGAGACAGGCGACCTACGAGCAGTACTTC
- | few | TRBJ2-5 | TRBV5-5 | CASSLGEFGRQETQYF | TGTGCCAGCAGCTTGGGCGAGTTCGGACGACAAGAGACCCAGTACTTC
TRBD2 | - | TRBJ2-5 | TRBV12-3/TRBV12-4 | CASSLERGGLGMETQYF | TGTGCCAGCAGTTTAGAACGCGGGGGGCTTGGGATGGAGACCCAGTACTTC
- | - | TRBJ1-4 | TRBV7-6 | CASSPQRGTNEKLFF | TGTGCCAGCAGCCCCCAGAGGGGAACTAATGAAAAACTGTTTTTT
- | - | TRBJ1-5 | TRBV5-8 | CASSPTHQPQHF | TGTGCCAGCAGCCCGACCCATCAGCCCCAGCATTTT
TRBD1 | - | TRBJ1-1 | TRBV4-2 | CASSVQGATEAFF | TGTGCCAGCAGCGTGCAGGGGGCCACTGAAGCTTTCTTT
- | many | TRBJ1-2 | TRBV12-3/TRBV12-4 | CASRLGDYGYTF | TGTGCCAGCAGGCTGGGGGACTATGGCTACACCTTC
TRBD2 | - | TRBJ2-2 | TRBV5-1 | CASSLEPGTSYTGELFF | TGCGCCAGCAGCTTGGAGCCCGGGACTAGTTACACCGGGGAGCTGTTTTTT
- | - | TRBJ2-3 | TRBV9 | CASRGRTNTDTQYF | TGTGCCAGCAGGGGCCGGACCAACACAGATACGCAGTATTTT
- | - | TRBJ2-1 | TRBV7-9 | CASSFSSYTSYNEQFF | TGTGCCAGCAGCTTTTCTAGCTATACCTCCTACAATGAGCAGTTCTTC
- | - | TRBJ2-4 | TRBV4-1 | CASSQDGGRGSGAKNIQYF | TGCGCCAGCAGCCAAGATGGAGGCCGGGGTTCGGGGGCCAAAAACATTCAGTACTTC
- | - | TRBJ2-7 | TRBV5-4 | CASSPMGRGYEQYF | TGTGCCAGCAGCCCCATGGGCCGCGGCTACGAGCAGTACTTC
- | - | TRBJ2-1 | TRBV11-2 | CASSLDQRAGFYNEQFF | TGTGCCAGCAGCTTAGATCAAAGGGCAGGTTTTTACAATGAGCAGTTCTTC
- | many | TRBJ2-5 | TRBV5-1 | CASSLAGAQETQYF | TGCGCCAGCAGCTTGGCGGGGGCCCAAGAGACCCAGTACTTC
- | - | TRBJ2-2 | TRBV12-3/TRBV12-4 | CASSADKYTGELFF | TGTGCCAGCAGTGCGGACAAATACACCGGGGAGCTGTTTTTT
- | - | TRBJ2-3 | TRBV20-1 | CSARDPWGGTQYF | TGCAGTGCTAGAGATCCTTGGGGTGGTACGCAGTATTTT
- | few | TRBJ1-2 | TRBV30 | CAWSGPNMGPYRFNYGYTF | TGTGCCTGGAGTGGACCCAATATGGGCCCTTATCGATTTAACTATGGCTACACCTTC
- | - | TRBJ1-1 | TRBV19 | CASSIDLFGGGSAEAFF | TGTGCCAGTAGTATAGATCTATTTGGGGGAGGTTCGGCTGAAGCTTTCTTT
TRBD1 | few | TRBJ1-1 | TRBV20-1 | CSARGGGMNTEAFF | TGCAGTGCTCGAGGGGGCGGGATGAACACTGAAGCTTTCTTT
- | few | TRBJ2-1 | TRBV9 | CASSVASLSSYNEQFF | TGTGCCAGCAGCGTAGCTAGCCTGAGCTCCTACAATGAGCAGTTCTTC
- | - | TRBJ1-1 | TRBV19 | CASSIATSNTEAFF | TGTGCCAGTAGTATCGCTACATCGAACACTGAAGCTTTCTTT
- | - | TRBJ2-1 | TRBV7-2 | CASSLEGYEQFF | TGTGCCAGCAGCTTAGAAGGGTATGAGCAGTTCTTC
- | few | TRBJ2-2 | TRBV20-1 | CSARRGGTGELFF | TGCAGTGCTAGAAGGGGGGGCACCGGGGAGCTGTTTTTT
- | - | TRBJ1-1 | TRBV6-1 | CASKLGHVTEAFF | TGTGCCAGCAAATTGGGGCATGTGACTGAAGCTTTCTTT
- | - | TRBJ1-2 | TRBV6-1 | CASTNPGFNYGYTF | TGTGCCAGCACCAACCCAGGATTTAACTATGGCTACACCTTC
- | - | TRBJ2-7 | TRBV18 | CASSPNRGGEQYF | TGTGCCAGCTCACCCAACAGGGGGGGAGAGCAGTACTTC